This paragraph covers one T cell receptor beta chain sequence. Its antigen is undetermined. These data belong to a study of a mutant IDH1 vaccine in newly diagnosed glioma. Whole-study context: Following radiotherapy alone, or alongside temozolomide cycles, vaccination was started after an interval of 4-6 weeks. Beforehand, treatment had been radiotherapy, temozolomide, or both; the majority received both.

Specified time point: week 5, during vaccination. Vaccination comprised doses that each held 300 ug of mutant IDH1 20-mer peptide, plus topical imiquimod. There were new WHO grade 3 or 4 astrocytomas in the donors, and these were IDH1-mutant and ATRX-lost. Study-wide results and limits: Vaccine-induced immune responses occurred in roughly 95% of patients.

Sequencing was performed with immunoSEQ multiplex PCR; in TCRdb, only in-frame clones are kept and a portion is missing. The sample holds approximately 60,000 clones, around 82% seen once. J was trimmed by 3 bases and V by 2 bases; bases with no gene match: 8. CDR3 length: 16 amino acids. Germline V gene data show CDR1 as SQVTM and CDR2 as ANQGSEA. The material sequenced was PBMCs, taken from a glioma patient whose treatment included an IDH1 peptide vaccine. The origin of this receptor is a young woman with glioma. Some clones in this sample may be carry-over from other donors' samples. The chain joins TRBV29-1 to TRBJ2-1; 9 bases fit TRBD1. The CDR3 sequence is CSVESPGDRVYNEQFF. The CDR3 DNA follows: TGCAGCGTTGAATCCCCGGGGGACAGGGTCTACAATGAGCAGTTCTTC.